Listed below are T cell receptor beta chains from one sample, sequenced in a study of blood T cell repertoires in COVID-19. The method was immunoSEQ multiplex PCR; TCRdb's version includes in-frame clones alone and lacks a portion of them. The repertoire consists of about 170,000 clones, with 83% occurring once and the leading ten covering approximately 4.7%. The sequencing sample was made of PBMCs or T cells enriched from blood (not recorded which). These TCRs come from a woman between 45 and 65 years old who had recovered from COVID-19. CDR3s include the opening cysteine and the closing phenylalanine or tryptophan. The listing skips clone size in some rows; elsewhere it reads once, few, many or a size class.

TRBJ1-2	TRBV27	.	CASGRGGPYGYTF
TRBJ1-2	TRBV29-1	.	CSVRPAGRRGYGYTF
TRBJ2-1	TRBV27	.	CASTPFPPARNEQFF
TRBJ2-1	TRBV28	many	CASMGLAGGVYNEQFF
TRBJ1-6	TRBV30	.	CAWSVDSNNSPLHF
TRBJ1-2	TRBV28	.	CASELPGQNYGYTF
TRBJ1-5	TRBV19	once	CASSIWDRGRVTPHSNQPQHF
TRBJ1-1	TRBV18	.	CASSLWAEAAFF
TRBJ2-6	TRBV19	few	CASSITWAGGAGANVLTF
TRBJ2-5	TRBV6-6	.	CASSYGGEETQYF